The source of this T cell receptor (beta chain) is a study of blood T cells in healthy people across ages. Study information: Researchers report that template switching captured about one barcoded beta molecule per two T cells. Whole-study findings and limits: With age, beta diversity per million T cells declined roughly linearly, significantly by 40 to 50. In long-lived donors, naive CD4+ cell counts and diversity exceeded those of aged donors.

From germline, CDR1 is DFQATT and CDR2 SNEGSKA (reference sequence). The CDR3 extends over 14 amino acids. Trimming stripped 1 base from V and 5 bases from J, with 9 bases between. This clonotype was seen only a few times. Its antigen is undetermined. A second PCR of 7 to 11 cycles used a sample-barcoded 5' primer and a J-beta primer mix. TCRdb ran MiXCR on the 5' RACE reads and lists one entry per CDR3 protein. The table has about 670,000 distinct CDR3 sequences, over 40% seen once; the top ten hold around an eighth. The clonotype was recovered from a woman aged 80 or older in good health. The sample was blood. This chain connects TRBV20-1 to TRBJ1-6; D gene ambiguous. CDR3 DNA: TGCAGTGCTAGAGTGCCACCCAATAATTCACCCCTCCACTTT. Translated: CSARVPPNNSPLHF.